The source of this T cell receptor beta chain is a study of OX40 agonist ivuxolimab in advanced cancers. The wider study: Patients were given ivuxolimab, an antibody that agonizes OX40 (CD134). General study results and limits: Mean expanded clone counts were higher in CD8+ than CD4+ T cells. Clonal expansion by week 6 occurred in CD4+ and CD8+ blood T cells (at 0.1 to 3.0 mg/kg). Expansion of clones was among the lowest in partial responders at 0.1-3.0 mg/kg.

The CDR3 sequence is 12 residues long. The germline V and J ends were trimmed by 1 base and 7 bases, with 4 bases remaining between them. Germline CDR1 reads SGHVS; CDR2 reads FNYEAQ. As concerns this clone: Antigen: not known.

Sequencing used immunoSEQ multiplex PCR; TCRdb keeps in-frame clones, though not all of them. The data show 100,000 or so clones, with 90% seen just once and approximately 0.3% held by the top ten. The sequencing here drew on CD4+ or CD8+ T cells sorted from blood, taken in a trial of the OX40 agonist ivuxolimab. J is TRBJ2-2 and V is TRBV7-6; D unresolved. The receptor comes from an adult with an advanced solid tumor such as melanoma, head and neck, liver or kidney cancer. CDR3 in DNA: TGTGCCAGCAGCTTAGAAGGCGGGGAGCTGTTTTTT. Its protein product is CASSLEGGELFF.